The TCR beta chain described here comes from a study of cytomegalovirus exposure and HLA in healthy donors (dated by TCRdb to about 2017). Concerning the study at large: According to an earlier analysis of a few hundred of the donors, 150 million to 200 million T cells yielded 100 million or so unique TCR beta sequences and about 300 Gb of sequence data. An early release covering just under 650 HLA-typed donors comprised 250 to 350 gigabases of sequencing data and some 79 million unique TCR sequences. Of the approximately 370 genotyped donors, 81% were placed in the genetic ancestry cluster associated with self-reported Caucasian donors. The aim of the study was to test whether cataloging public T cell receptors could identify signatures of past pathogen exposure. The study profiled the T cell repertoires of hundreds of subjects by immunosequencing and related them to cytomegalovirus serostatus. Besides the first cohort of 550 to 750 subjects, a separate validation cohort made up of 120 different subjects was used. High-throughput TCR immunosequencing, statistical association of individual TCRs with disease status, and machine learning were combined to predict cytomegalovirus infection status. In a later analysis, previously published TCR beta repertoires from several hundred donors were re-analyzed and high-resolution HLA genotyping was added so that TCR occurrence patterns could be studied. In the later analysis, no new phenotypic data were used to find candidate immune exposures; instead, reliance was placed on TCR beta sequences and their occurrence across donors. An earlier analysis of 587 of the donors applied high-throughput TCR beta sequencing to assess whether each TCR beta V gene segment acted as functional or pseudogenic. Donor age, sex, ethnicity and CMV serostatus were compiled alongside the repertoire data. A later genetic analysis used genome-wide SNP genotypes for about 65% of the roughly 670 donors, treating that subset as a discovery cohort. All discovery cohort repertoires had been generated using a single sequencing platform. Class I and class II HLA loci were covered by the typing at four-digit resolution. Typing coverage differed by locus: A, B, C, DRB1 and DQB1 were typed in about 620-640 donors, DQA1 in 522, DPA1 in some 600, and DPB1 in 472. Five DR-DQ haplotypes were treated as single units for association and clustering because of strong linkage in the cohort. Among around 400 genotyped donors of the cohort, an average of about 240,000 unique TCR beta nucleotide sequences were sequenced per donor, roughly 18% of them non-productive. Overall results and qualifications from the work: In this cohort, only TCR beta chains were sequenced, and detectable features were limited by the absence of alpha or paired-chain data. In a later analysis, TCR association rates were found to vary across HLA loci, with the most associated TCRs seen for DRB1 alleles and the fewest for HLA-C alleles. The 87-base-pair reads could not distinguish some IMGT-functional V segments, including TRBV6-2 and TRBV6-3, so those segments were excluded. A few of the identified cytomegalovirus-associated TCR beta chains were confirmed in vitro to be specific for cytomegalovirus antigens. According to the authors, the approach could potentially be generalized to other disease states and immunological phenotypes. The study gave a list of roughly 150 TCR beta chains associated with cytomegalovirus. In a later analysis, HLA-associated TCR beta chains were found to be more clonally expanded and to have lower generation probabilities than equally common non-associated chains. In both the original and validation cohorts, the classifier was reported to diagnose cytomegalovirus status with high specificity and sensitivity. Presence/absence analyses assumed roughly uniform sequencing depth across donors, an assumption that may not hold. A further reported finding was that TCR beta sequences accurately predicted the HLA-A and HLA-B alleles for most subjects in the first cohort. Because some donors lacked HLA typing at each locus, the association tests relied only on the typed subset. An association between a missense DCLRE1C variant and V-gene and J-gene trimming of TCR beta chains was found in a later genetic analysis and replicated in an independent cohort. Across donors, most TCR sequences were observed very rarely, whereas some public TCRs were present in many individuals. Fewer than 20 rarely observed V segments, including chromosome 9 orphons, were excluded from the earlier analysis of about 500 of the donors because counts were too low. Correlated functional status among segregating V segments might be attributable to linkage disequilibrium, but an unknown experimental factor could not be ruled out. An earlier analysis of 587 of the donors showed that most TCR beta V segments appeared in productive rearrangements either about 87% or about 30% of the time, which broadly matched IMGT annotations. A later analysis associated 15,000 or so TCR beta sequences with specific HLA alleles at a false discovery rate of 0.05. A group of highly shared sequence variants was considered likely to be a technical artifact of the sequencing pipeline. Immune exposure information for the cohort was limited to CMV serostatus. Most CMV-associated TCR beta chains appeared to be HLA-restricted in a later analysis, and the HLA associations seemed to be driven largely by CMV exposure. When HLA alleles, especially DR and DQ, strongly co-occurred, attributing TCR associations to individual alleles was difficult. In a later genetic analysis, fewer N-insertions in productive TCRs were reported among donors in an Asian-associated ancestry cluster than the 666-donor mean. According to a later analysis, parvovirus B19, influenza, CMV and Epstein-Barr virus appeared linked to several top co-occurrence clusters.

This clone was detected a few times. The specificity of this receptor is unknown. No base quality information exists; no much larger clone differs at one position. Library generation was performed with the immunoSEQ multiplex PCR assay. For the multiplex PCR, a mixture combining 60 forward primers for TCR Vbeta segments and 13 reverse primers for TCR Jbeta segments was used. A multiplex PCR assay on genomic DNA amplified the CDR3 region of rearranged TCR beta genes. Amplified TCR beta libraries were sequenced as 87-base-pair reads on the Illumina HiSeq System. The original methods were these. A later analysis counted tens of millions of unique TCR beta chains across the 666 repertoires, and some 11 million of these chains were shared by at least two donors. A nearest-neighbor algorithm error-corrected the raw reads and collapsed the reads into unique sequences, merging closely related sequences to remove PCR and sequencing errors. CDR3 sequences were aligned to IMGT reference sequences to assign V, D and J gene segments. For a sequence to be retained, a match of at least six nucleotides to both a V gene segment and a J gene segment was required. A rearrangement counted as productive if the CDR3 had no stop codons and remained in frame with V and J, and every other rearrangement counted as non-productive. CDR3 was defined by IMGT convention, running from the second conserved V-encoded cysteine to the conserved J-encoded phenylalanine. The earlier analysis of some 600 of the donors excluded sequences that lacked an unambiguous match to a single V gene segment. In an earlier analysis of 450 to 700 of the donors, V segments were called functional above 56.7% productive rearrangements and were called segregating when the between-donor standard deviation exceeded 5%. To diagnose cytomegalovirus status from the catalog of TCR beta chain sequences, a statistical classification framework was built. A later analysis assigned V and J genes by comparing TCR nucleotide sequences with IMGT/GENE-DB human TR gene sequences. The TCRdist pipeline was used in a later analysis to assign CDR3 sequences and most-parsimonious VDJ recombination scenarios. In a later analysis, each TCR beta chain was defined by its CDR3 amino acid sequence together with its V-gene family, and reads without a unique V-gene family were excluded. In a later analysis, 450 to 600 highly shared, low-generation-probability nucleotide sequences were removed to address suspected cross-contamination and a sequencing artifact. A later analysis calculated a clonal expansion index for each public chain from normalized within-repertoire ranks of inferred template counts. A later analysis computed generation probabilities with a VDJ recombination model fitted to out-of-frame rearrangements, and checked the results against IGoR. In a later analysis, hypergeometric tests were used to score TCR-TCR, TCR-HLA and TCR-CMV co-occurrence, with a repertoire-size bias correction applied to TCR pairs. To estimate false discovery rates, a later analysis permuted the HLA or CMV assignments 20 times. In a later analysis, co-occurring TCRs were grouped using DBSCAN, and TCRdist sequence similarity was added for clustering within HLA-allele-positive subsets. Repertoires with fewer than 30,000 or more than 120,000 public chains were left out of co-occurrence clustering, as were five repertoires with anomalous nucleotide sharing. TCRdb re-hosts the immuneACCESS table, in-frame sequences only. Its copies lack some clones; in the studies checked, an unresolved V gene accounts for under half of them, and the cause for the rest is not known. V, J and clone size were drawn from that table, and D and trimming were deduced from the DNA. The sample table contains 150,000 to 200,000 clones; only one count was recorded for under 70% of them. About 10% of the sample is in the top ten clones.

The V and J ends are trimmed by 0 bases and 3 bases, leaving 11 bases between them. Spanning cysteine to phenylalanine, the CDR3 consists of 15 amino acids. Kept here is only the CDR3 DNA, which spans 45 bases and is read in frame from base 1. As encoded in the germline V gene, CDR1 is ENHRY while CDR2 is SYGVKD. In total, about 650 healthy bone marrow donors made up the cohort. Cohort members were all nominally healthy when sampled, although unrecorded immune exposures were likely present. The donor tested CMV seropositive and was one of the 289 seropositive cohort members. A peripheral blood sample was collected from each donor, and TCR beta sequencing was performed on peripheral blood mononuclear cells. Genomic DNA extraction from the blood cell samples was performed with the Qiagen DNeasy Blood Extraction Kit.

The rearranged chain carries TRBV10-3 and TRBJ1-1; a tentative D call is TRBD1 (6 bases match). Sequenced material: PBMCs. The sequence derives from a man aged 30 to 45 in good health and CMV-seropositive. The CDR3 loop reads CAISESGQGYTEAFF. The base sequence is TGTGCCATCAGTGAGTCTGGGCAGGGGTACACTGAAGCTTTCTTT.